This entry lists 6 T cell receptor beta chains sequenced from one sample in a study of shared clonotypes between healthy human individuals (dated by TCRdb to the early 2020s). The protocol used for the library was the immunoSEQ multiplex PCR assay. TCRdb's version of the immuneACCESS table is confined to in-frame rearrangements and falls short of the full clone set. An unresolved V gene accounts for under half of the shortfall where checked; the remainder is of unknown origin. For this sample the table gives some 2.1 million clones, of which roughly 95% were detected only once. The ten top clones hold 0.13% of the sample. The sequenced material came from naive CD4+ T cells sorted from blood. The cell subset or site label on this specimen signifies: CD45RA+ positively selected. Receptors were obtained from a man between 18 and 35 years old in good health.

The gene calls are TRBV27 and TRBJ2-1; 10 bases fit TRBD2. Germline CDR1 is MNHEY and CDR2 is SMNVEV (reference sequence). The CDR3 extends over 15 amino acids. Unmatched junction bases numbered 5, after V lost 6 bases and J lost 3 bases. The CDR3 here is CASRPGTSDYNEQFF. The DNA of the CDR3 is TGTGCCAGCAGGCCCGGGACTAGCGACTACAATGAGCAGTTCTTC.

The genes are TRBV10-3 and TRBJ2-3, with 8 bases fitting TRBD1. Germline V CDR1 and CDR2: ENHRY, SYGVKD. Trimming at V came to 6 bases and at J to 0 bases, leaving 2 bases not matched to a gene. The CDR3 runs to 14 residues. CDR3 sequence: CAIRGDRSTDTQYF. The CDR3 bases are TGTGCCATCAGGGGGGACAGGAGCACAGATACGCAGTATTTT.

The chain has TRBV7-2 and TRBJ2-5; D is unresolved. Germline V gives CDR1 SGHTA, CDR2 FQGNSA. The CDR3 is 11 amino acids. Trimming shortened V by 5 bases and J by 5 bases, and 6 bases separated the two germline ends. The CDR3 sequence is CASSPDETQYF. CDR3 DNA sequence: TGTGCCAGCAGCCCAGATGAGACCCAGTACTTC.

The chain links TRBV29-1 to TRBJ2-1, with D possibly called TRBD1 or TRBD2 (6 bases each). The CDR3 is 11 amino acids. Germline V lookup: CDR1 SQVTM, CDR2 ANQGSEA. The germline V and J ends were trimmed by 7 bases and 7 bases, with 11 bases remaining between them. CDR3 coding DNA: TGCAGCGCTGGGGGGCCAAATGAGCAGTTCTTC. It translates to CSAGGPNEQFF.

The DNA of the CDR3 is TGTGCCAGTAGTAGTCGAAGGGGACAGGTCGTTCATGGCTACACCTTC. It specifies CASSSRRGQVVHGYTF. The rearrangement joins TRBV19 to TRBJ1-2, with 8 bases fitting TRBD1. Trimming removed 4 bases from V and 6 bases from J; junction bases left unmatched: 13. The CDR3 runs to 16 residues. Per the germline V gene, CDR1 is LNHDA and CDR2 is SQIVND (reference sequence).

The chain couples TRBV18 to TRBJ1-4; D gene uncertain. Germline V CDR1 and CDR2: KGHSH, LQKENI. This CDR3 is 12 amino acids long. V was pared by 4 bases and J by 6 bases, with 6 bases between. This chain's CDR3 is CASSLRDEKLFF. The CDR3 region has the DNA TGTGCCAGCTCACTTAGGGATGAAAAACTGTTTTTT.